This entry is about one TCR beta chain. The study assigned cohorts using participant-reported clinical history. The data were obtained in a study of blood T cell repertoires in COVID-19. Background on the study: Sites in the United States, Italy and Spain provided acute and convalescent COVID-19 samples. The cDNA or gDNA used as material had been derived from T cells, B-cell-depleted T cells, or PBMCs.

V trimming: 1 base; J trimming: 0 bases; junction bases outside the gene matches: 5. Germline V gene data show CDR1 as LGHNA and CDR2 as YSLEER. This CDR3 comprises 17 residues. As processed by the authors: Amplification of reference gene primers was used by the study to estimate nucleated cell counts. Clones were sequenced by immunoSEQ multiplex PCR, and TCRdb holds only the in-frame ones, with some missing. Clone size and the V and J calls come from that table; the DNA yielded D and trimming. The sample includes about 160,000 clones, 80% to 90% of them seen just once. The TCR originated in a woman in her forties or fifties who had recovered from COVID-19. The specimen sequenced was PBMCs or T cells enriched from blood (not recorded which). This sequence joins TRBV4-3 and TRBJ2-1; 8 positions match TRBD2. CDR3 loop: CASSQVISGVSYNEQFF. The CDR3 DNA follows: TGCGCCAGCAGCCAAGTGATTAGCGGGGTCTCCTACAATGAGCAGTTCTTC.